The source of this T cell receptor (beta chain) is a study of T-cell reconstitution after alpha-beta-depleted transplantation in children. General study findings and limits: Some patients showed high day-60 TCRbeta diversity, which derived from surviving recipient T cells and thymic progenitors. Reportedly, roughly two months post-transplant, alpha-beta T cells arose from several hundred expanded graft clones. T-cell counts and diversity at one year following transplant were attributed mainly to newly produced T cells.

This clonotype was counted a few times. Its antigen is not known. CDR1 is LGHNA, CDR2 YSLEER, per germline. The CDR3 loop spans 14 amino acids. Trimming took 1 base from V and 9 from J, leaving 15 bases between them. Unique molecular identifiers were incorporated into the prepared TCRbeta library. TCRdb independently ran MiXCR on the PCR reads; one entry per CDR3 protein. The sample holds about a million distinct CDR3 sequences; roughly 29% are singletons and the top ten take over 25%. The material sequenced was PBMCs, mostly from graft donor cells, taken 360 days after TCRalphabeta/CD19-depleted stem cell transplant. V is TRBV4-3 and J is TRBJ2-5, with D possibly called TRBD1 or TRBD2 (5 bases each). This TCR was sampled from a boy in the first two years of life who had a stem cell transplant for SCID, so the T cells may come from the graft donor. The CDR3 here is CASSQVPGLSAQYF. The DNA for the CDR3 is TGCGCCAGCAGCCAAGTCCCGGGGCTTTCGGCCCAGTACTTC.